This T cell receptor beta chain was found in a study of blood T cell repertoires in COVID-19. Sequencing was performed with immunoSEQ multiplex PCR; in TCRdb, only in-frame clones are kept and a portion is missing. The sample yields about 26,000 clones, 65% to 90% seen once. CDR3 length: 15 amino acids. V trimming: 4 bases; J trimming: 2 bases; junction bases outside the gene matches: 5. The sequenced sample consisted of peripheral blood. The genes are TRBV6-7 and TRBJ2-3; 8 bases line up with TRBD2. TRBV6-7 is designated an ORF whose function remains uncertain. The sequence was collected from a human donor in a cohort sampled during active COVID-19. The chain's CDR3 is CASSLERGFTDTQYF. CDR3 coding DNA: TGTGCCAGCAGTTTGGAGCGGGGGTTCACAGATACGCAGTATTTT.